The TCR beta chain described here comes from a study of blood T cells in healthy people across ages. General study findings and limits: Considered underestimates were the diversity estimates obtained from one million T cells.

Deletions cut 1 base from V and 1 base from J, with 10 bases between. The CDR3 runs 15 residues. The germline V gene encodes CDR1 SGHAT and CDR2 FQNNGV. Notes on this clonotype: Its antigen is undetermined.

It was with a sample-barcoded 5' primer and a J-beta primer mix that a second PCR of roughly 6 to 12 cycles was run. TCRdb used MiXCR to reprocess the 5' RACE reads, holding one entry per CDR3 protein. Among 1.5 million to 2 million distinct CDR3 sequences listed, roughly 30% were seen once. V usage is TRBV11-2 and J usage is TRBJ1-1; D not resolved. The clonotype was recovered from a woman aged 25 to 45 in good health. What was sequenced was blood. As DNA, the CDR3 is TGTGCCAGCAGCTTAGTGCGGGGTAAGAACACTGAAGCTTTCTTT. Protein sequence: CASSLVRGKNTEAFF. The full variable domain, with the rest looked up from reference TRBV11-2 and TRBJ1-1, is EAGVAQSPRYKIIEKRQSVAFWCNPISGHATLYWYQQILGQGPKLLIQFQNNGVVDDSQLPKDRFSAERLKGVDSTLKIQPAKLEDSAVYLCASSLVRGKNTEAFFGQGTRLTVV.